This T cell receptor (beta chain) derives from a study of cytomegalovirus exposure and HLA in healthy donors. Overall study findings and caveats: In vitro assays verified that three CMV-associated chains recognized CMV antigens specifically. A few V segments could not be told apart, such as TRBV6-2 and TRBV6-3, and were left out. From TCR beta sequences, most subjects' HLA-A and HLA-B alleles were reportedly predicted accurately.

The study sampled nominally healthy donors, though unrecorded immune exposures were likely. Worth noting for this clone: The antigen remains unidentified.

Primers for the PCR totalled 60 Vbeta and 13 Jbeta. Here immunoSEQ multiplex PCR was the method, and the copy in TCRdb shows in-frame clones only, minus some. Here the sample table reports 45,000 to 55,000 clones. The trim removed 1 base at V and 4 bases at J, leaving 5 bases unmatched. This CDR3 contains 16 residues. Looked up from germline, CDR1 is SGHTA and CDR2 is FQGNSA. Specimen: PBMCs. This sequence originates from a woman in her fifties or sixties in good health and CMV-seropositive. The chain is built from TRBV7-2 and TRBJ2-2; 8 positions match TRBD1. Written as DNA, the CDR3 is TGTGCCAGCAGCTTAGGGCAGGGGGCCGGCACCGGGGAGCTGTTTTTT. It yields the protein CASSLGQGAGTGELFF.